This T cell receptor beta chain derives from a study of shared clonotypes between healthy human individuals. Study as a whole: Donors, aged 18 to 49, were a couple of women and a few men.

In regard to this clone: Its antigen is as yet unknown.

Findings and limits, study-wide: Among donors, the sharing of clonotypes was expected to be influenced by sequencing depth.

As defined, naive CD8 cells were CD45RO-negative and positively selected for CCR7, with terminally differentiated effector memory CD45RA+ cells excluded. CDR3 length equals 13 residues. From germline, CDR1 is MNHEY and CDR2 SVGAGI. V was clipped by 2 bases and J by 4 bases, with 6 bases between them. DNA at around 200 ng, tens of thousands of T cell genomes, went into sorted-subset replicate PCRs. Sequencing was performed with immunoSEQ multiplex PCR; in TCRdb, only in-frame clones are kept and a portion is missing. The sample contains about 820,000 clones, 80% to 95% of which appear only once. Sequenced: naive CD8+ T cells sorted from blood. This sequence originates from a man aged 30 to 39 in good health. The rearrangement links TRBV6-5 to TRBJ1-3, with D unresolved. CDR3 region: CASSYNPGNTIYF. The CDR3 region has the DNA TGTGCCAGCAGTTACAACCCCGGAAACACCATATATTTT.